Below are 6 T cell receptor beta chains sequenced from a single sample in a study of OX40 agonist ivuxolimab in advanced cancers. Measured with immunoSEQ multiplex PCR; TCRdb has only the in-frame clones, and not every one. This table holds approximately 42,000 clones, approximately 86% found once. Sample: CD4+ or CD8+ T cells sorted from blood, taken in a trial of the OX40 agonist ivuxolimab. All receptors derive from an adult with an advanced solid tumor such as melanoma, head and neck, liver or kidney cancer.

The CDR3 DNA sequence: TGTGCCAGCCCCGGTGGGGGCCCAGATACGCAGTATTTT. It codes for CASPGGGPDTQYF. V is TRBV6-1 and J is TRBJ2-3; D is possibly TRBD1 (6 bases). V lost 8 bases and J 4 bases, leaving 13 bases between the germline ends. From germline, CDR1 is MNHNS and CDR2 SASEGT. This CDR3 is 13 amino acids long.

CDR3 amino acids: CASSLLGSEGTDTQYF. The CDR3 coding sequence is TGTGCCAGCAGTTTGTTGGGCTCAGAAGGCACAGATACGCAGTATTTT. The rearrangement joins TRBV28 to TRBJ2-3; unclear D gene. Germline CDR1 is MDHEN and CDR2 is SYDVKM. The CDR3 has 16 residues. The germline V and J ends were trimmed by 3 bases and 1 base, with 14 bases remaining between them. Variable domain in full (rest from reference TRBV28 and TRBJ2-3): DVKVTQSSRYLVKRTGEKVFLECVQDMDHENMFWYRQDPGLGLRLIYFSYDVKMKEKGDIPEGYSVSREKKERFSLILESASTNQTSMYLCASSLLGSEGTDTQYFGPGTRLTVL.

The V call is TRBV5-8, the J call TRBJ2-1; D tentatively reads TRBD1 or TRBD2 (6 bases each). V was clipped by 0 bases and J by 5 bases, with 12 bases between them. The CDR3 runs 15 residues. CDR1 is SGHTS and CDR2 is YDEGEE in the germline V gene. This chain's CDR3 is CASSLVWGAHNEQFF. In DNA form, the CDR3 reads TGTGCCAGCAGCTTGGTGTGGGGGGCGCACAATGAGCAGTTCTTC.

The chain uses TRBV19 and TRBJ2-1; 10 nucleotides match TRBD1. Germline V lookup: CDR1 LNHDA, CDR2 SQIVND (reference sequence). There are 15 residues in the CDR3. V lost 7 bases and J lost 2; bases outside the gene matches: 5. The CDR3 loop is CASTETGGPYNEQFF. As DNA, the CDR3 is TGTGCCAGTACCGAGACAGGGGGCCCCTACAATGAGCAGTTCTTC.

The chain links TRBV2 to TRBJ2-7; possible D gene TRBD1, 6 bases. With 6 bases removed from V and 4 bases from J, the gap between germline ends came to 22 bases. Germline V gives CDR1 SNHLY, CDR2 FYNNEI. The length of the CDR3 is 16 residues. CDR3 in DNA: TGTGCCAGCAGGGGCGACAGGAGCCTTATGTTATACGAGCAGTACTTC. It is translated as CASRGDRSLMLYEQYF. Full variable domain (remainder filled in from reference TRBV2 and TRBJ2-7): EPEVTQTPSHQVTQMGQEVILRCVPISNHLYFYWYRQILGQKVEFLVSFYNNEISEKSEIFDDQFSVERPDGSNFTLKIRSTKLEDSAMYFCASRGDRSLMLYEQYFGPGTRLTVT.

The chain joins TRBV28 to TRBJ1-1; D might be TRBD1 (6 bases). There are 14 residues in the CDR3. Germline-derived CDR1 and CDR2 are MDHEN and SYDVKM. The V end was cut by 6 bases, the J end by 4 bases, with 15 bases between. The CDR3 protein is CASRTPGVATEAFF. The CDR3 bases are TGTGCCAGCAGGACCCCAGGGGTGGCCACTGAAGCTTTCTTT.